This passage covers 10 T cell receptor beta chains from one sample sequenced in a study of blood T cell repertoires in COVID-19. Profiling relied on immunoSEQ multiplex PCR, and the TCRdb table lists in-frame clones only, not all of them. This sample yields about 220,000 clones, of which approximately 80% are seen a single time; 9.7% belongs to the top ten. Sequenced sample: peripheral blood. These TCRs come from a middle-aged man with active or convalescent COVID-19.

This clone was seen only once. This chain connects TRBV6-1 to TRBJ2-1, with 9 bases lining up with TRBD1. The CDR3 covers 15 residues. J was trimmed by 5 bases and V by 2 bases; bases with no gene match: 4. From germline, CDR1 is MNHNS and CDR2 SASEGT. CDR3 in amino acids: CASSEWDRDHNEQFF. The DNA of the CDR3 is TGTGCCAGCAGTGAATGGGACAGGGACCACAATGAGCAGTTCTTC.

The chain is built from TRBV6-6 and TRBJ2-7; 8 bases are a match to TRBD2. Germline values: CDR1 MNHNY, CDR2 SVGAGI (reference sequence). The J segment lost 2 bases and the V segment lost 7 bases, leaving 7 bases of the junction unmatched. The CDR3 has 14 residues. Written as DNA, the CDR3 is TGTGCCAGCAAGGAAGCGGGAGAGACCTACGAGCAGTACTTC. The encoded protein is CASKEAGETYEQYF.

This chain joins TRBV6-5 and TRBJ1-5, with D unresolved. CDR1 and CDR2 from the germline V gene are MNHEY and SVGAGI. The CDR3 runs 14 residues. The V end was cut by 2 bases, the J end by 7 bases, with 12 bases between. CDR3: CASSYSPVGQPQHF. As DNA, the CDR3 is TGTGCCAGCAGTTACAGCCCTGTGGGCCAGCCCCAGCATTTT.

The rearrangement links TRBV28 to TRBJ2-5; TRBD1 might be the D (5 bases). The CDR3 is 14 residues long. Germline V lookup: CDR1 MDHEN, CDR2 SYDVKM. With 2 bases removed from V and 3 bases from J, the gap between germline ends came to 10 bases. CDR3 residues: CASSLATVKETQYF. DNA for the CDR3: TGTGCCAGCAGTTTAGCGACAGTAAAAGAGACCCAGTACTTC.

This clone has a handful of counts. This rearrangement joins TRBV6-5 to TRBJ1-2, with D perhaps matching TRBD1 (5 bases). Per germline, CDR1 MNHEY and CDR2 SVGAGI. This CDR3 spans 14 amino acids. The V and J ends lost 0 bases and 4 bases respectively, with 9 bases between them. CDR3 nucleotide sequence: TGTGCCAGCAGTTACTCGCAGGGTCTCTATGGCTACACCTTC. Protein sequence: CASSYSQGLYGYTF.

The chain recombines TRBV7-9 with TRBJ1-1; perhaps TRBD1 as D (6 bases). The CDR3 is 16 residues long. Germline CDR1 is SEHNR and CDR2 is FQNEAQ (reference sequence). With 5 bases removed from V and 1 base from J, the gap between germline ends came to 17 bases. CDR3 protein: CASSPLFSQGNTEAFF. The CDR3 DNA reads TGTGCCAGCAGCCCCCTATTTTCACAGGGGAACACTGAAGCTTTCTTT.

The chain is built from TRBV2 and TRBJ2-7; TRBD1 matches at 8 bases. This CDR3 contains 14 residues. From germline, CDR1 is SNHLY and CDR2 FYNNEI. J was trimmed by 6 bases and V by 5 bases; bases with no gene match: 9. Here the CDR3 DNA reads TGTGCCAGCAGTCGCACAACAACAGGGGGCGAGCAGTACTTC. Translation: CASSRTTTGGEQYF.

The chain uses TRBV21-1 and TRBJ1-4; no DNA check was done on the table's D call, TRBD1. TRBV21-1 is reported as a pseudogene. This CDR3 has 16 residues. The CDR3 coding sequence is TGTGCCAGCAGCAAAGAGTCAGGGACAGCCAATGAAAAACTGTTTTTT. Translating it yields CASSKESGTANEKLFF.

This sequence joins TRBV28 and TRBJ2-7; TRBD1 might be the D (5 bases). This CDR3 is 14 amino acids long. Germline V CDR1 and CDR2: MDHEN, SYDVKM. V lost 6 bases and J 3 bases, leaving 15 bases between the germline ends. DNA of the CDR3: TGTGCCAGCAGGACCCGGACAAGGGTCTACGAGCAGTACTTC. This encodes CASRTRTRVYEQYF.

The V and J genes are TRBV7-6 and TRBJ2-2; 7 bases map to TRBD1. Per the germline V gene, CDR1 is SGHVS and CDR2 is FNYEAQ. The CDR3 is 19 residues long. V dropped 0 bases and J dropped 1; count of bases not matched to a gene: 11. CDR3 in amino acids: CASSLAVGQRSQNTGELFF. CDR3 DNA: TGTGCCAGCAGCTTAGCCGTGGGACAGCGGTCCCAGAACACCGGGGAGCTGTTTTTT.